The entry below gives a single T cell receptor (beta chain) sequence along with its context. It lacks a known antigen. The record has no base qualities; no much larger clone is one base away. The immunoSEQ Assay was used to sequence TCR beta CDR3 regions from DNA. The original methods were these. To compute T cell density, TCR beta template counts were normalized to usable DNA, which was estimated by amplifying housekeeping genes. Richness was estimated with the preseqR package, extrapolating to 400,000 templates for PBMC samples and 120,000 templates for tissue samples. Clonality was calculated as one minus Pielou's evenness. Differential abundance testing on productive amino-acid clonotypes, with a minimum total count of 5 and an alpha of 0.1, was used to identify tissue-enriched TCRs. The Jaccard Index and the Morisita Overlap Index were used to measure how much the repertoires overlapped between compartments. GLIPH grouped TCR beta CDR3s together with public tetramer-defined viral CDR3s, and a viral motif had to include at least three viral sequences and show V-gene enrichment. TCRdb's version of the immuneACCESS table is confined to in-frame rearrangements and falls short of the full clone set. An unresolved V gene accounts for under half of the shortfall where checked; the remainder is of unknown origin. That table supplies the V and J calls and clone size; D and trimming were determined from the DNA. In all, the sample holds tens of thousands of clones, and approximately 83% of those were seen once. The biggest ten clones account for almost 8% of the sample.

The CDR3 contains 18 residues, cysteine and phenylalanine counted. Only CDR3 DNA remains: 54 bases, in frame from the first base. Trimming accounts for 6 bases at V and 1 base at J, while the number of junction bases matched to no gene is 15. The germline V gene (reference sequence) yields MNHEY for CDR1 and SMNVEV for CDR2. These data come from a study of T cells in localized non-small cell lung cancer (dated by TCRdb to 2018 to 2021). As for the study more broadly: The study analyzed T cell repertoires of roughly 220 early-stage NSCLC patients, comparing tumors and uninvolved tumor-adjacent lungs. A mean age of approximately 66 years was recorded for the NSCLC patients, of whom more than 120 were male and some 100 were female. The cohort consisted of approximately 240 treatment-naive NSCLC patients whose localized lung tumors had been resected. The investigation overall reported the following: Because multi-region tumor sequencing was not performed, intratumor heterogeneity could not be ruled out. Of the top 100 tumor clones, a median of about 53 were detected in paired uninvolved adjacent lung; some 28 were also among that lung's top 100. Higher blood T cell density associated with longer overall survival, while higher adjacent-lung clonality associated with shorter survival. Uninvolved tumor-adjacent lung showed the highest T cell clonality, higher than tumor, which suggests more focused antigenic responses in the uninvolved tumor-adjacent lung. Because the study design was exploratory, TCR variables were selected using unadjusted p-values without false-discovery rate correction.

At diagnosis, tumor, uninvolved tumor-adjacent lung and peripheral blood were collected and then preserved as a mix of FFPE and fresh-frozen material. Blood samples were analyzed as peripheral blood mononuclear cells for TCR repertoire profiling. This sequence originates from a man aged 40-75 years with stage II lung adenocarcinoma. The sequencing here drew on PBMCs, taken before any cancer treatment. The sequence joins TRBV27 to TRBJ1-1, with 9 central nucleotides matching TRBD1. The DNA sequence is TGTGCCAGCAGAATGCGACAGGGGGGGCGGAGCTGGAACACTGAAGCTTTCTTT. Its product reads: CASRMRQGGRSWNTEAFF.